These T cell receptor beta chains were read from a single sample in a study of blood T cell repertoires in COVID-19. Some clones are missing from TCRdb's copy, which holds only in-frame ones; the method was immunoSEQ multiplex PCR. This sample carries 100,000 to 120,000 clones, roughly 88% of them seen once, and the ten largest clones take roughly 8.1%. Sequencing was done on a sample of peripheral blood. Receptors originate from a woman in her 70s who had recovered from COVID-19. Each CDR3 is given with its conserved first and last residue. The D gene is left open where the match is weak. Clone size appears in some rows only: once, few, many, or a class for an expanded clone.

TRBJ1-2 12 TRBD1 TRBV18 NA CASSPNRGGYTF TGTGCCAGCTCACCCAACAGGGGTGGCTACACCTTC
TRBJ2-1 16 NA TRBV10-3 NA CAISDGGPRKYNEQFF TGTGCCATCAGTGACGGGGGGCCAAGGAAGTACAATGAGCAGTTCTTC
TRBJ1-6 13 NA TRBV7-2 NA CASSLDVPSPLHF TGTGCCAGCAGCTTAGATGTCCCGTCGCCCCTCCACTTT
TRBJ2-2 14 TRBD1 TRBV19 NA CASSRGDRDGELFF TGTGCCAGTAGTAGGGGTGACAGGGACGGGGAGCTGTTTTTT
TRBJ2-5 15 TRBD1 TRBV2 few CASRFGTGGGETQYF TGTGCCAGTCGTTTCGGGACAGGGGGCGGAGAGACCCAGTACTTC
TRBJ2-3 16 NA TRBV7-3 NA CASSLTGLGAQDTQYF TGTGCCAGCAGCTTAACGGGGCTGGGGGCACAAGATACGCAGTATTTT
TRBJ1-4 15 TRBD1 TRBV5-1 NA CASSLGTGENEKLFF TGCGCCAGCAGCCTCGGGACAGGGGAAAACGAAAAACTGTTTTTT
TRBJ1-2 11 NA TRBV19 NA CASSSSGGYTF TGTGCCAGTAGTTCAAGCGGAGGCTACACCTTC
TRBJ1-4 11 NA TRBV6-6 NA CAVKGGGELFF TGTGCCGTCAAGGGCGGGGGGGAACTGTTTTTT
TRBJ2-3 15 TRBD1 TRBV5-4 NA CASSLGGQGADTQYF TGTGCCAGCAGCTTGGGAGGACAGGGGGCAGATACGCAGTATTTT
TRBJ2-3 14 TRBD1 TRBV24-1 NA CATGLQGSEDTQYF TGTGCCACCGGATTACAGGGGTCGGAAGATACGCAGTATTTT
TRBJ2-7 11 NA TRBV6-1 few CAAGYGYEQYF TGTGCCGCGGGGTATGGCTACGAGCAGTACTTC
TRBJ1-2 15 NA TRBV5-4 NA CASSLGGTANYGYTF TGTGCCAGCAGCTTGGGGGGCACTGCTAACTATGGCTACACCTTC
TRBJ2-1 18 NA TRBV7-9 once CASSSLGGQAGRSDEQFF TGTGCCAGCAGCTCCCTAGGCGGGCAAGCTGGACGAAGCGATGAGCAGTTCTTC
TRBJ1-1 15 NA TRBV28 NA CASSLWDRLNTEAFF TGTGCCAGCAGTTTATGGGACAGATTGAACACTGAAGCTTTCTTT
TRBJ2-1 15 NA TRBV3-1/TRBV3-2 NA CASSQMLATYNEQFF TGTGCCAGCAGCCAAATGCTAGCGACCTACAATGAGCAGTTCTTC
TRBJ2-7 16 TRBD1 TRBV7-2 NA CASSSNTGVALYEQYF TGTGCCAGCAGCTCGAATACAGGGGTGGCTCTGTACGAGCAGTACTTC
TRBJ2-3 13 NA TRBV11-2 NA CASSLDHADTQYF TGTGCCAGCAGCTTAGACCATGCAGATACGCAGTATTTT
TRBJ2-5 14 TRBD2 TRBV7-2 NA CASSPWTRQETQYF TGTGCCAGCAGCCCCTGGACTAGACAAGAGACCCAGTACTTC